A selection of T cell receptor beta chains follows, all from one sample in a study of T cells after yellow fever vaccination. TCRdb processed the 5' RACE reads anew with MiXCR; each CDR3 protein has one entry. This sample has 150,000 to 200,000 distinct CDR3 sequences, with around 10% found just once. The sample in question was CD8+ T cells sorted from PBMCs, obtained 15 days after the yellow fever booster vaccination. All receptors come from a man aged 18 to 30 who received the YFV17D yellow fever vaccine. The CDR3 runs from the conserved cysteine through the conserved F or W. D genes are given only for firm matches. Some rows have no size entry. The others give once, few or many, or a class for an expanded clone.

>NA|TRBV7-9|TRBJ1-5|few
TGTGCCAGCAGCTTTAGTTGGCCAGGCAATCAGCCCCAGCATTTT
CASSFSWPGNQPQHF
>NA|TRBV29-1|TRBJ2-4|many
TGCAGCGTTGGCGGAGGAGCCAAAAACATTCAGTACTTC
CSVGGGAKNIQYF
>NA|TRBV3-1|TRBJ2-1|NA
TGTGCCAGCAGCCAAGTTCTCGGACTTGGGGTCTGGGGTGAGCAGTTCTTC
CASSQVLGLGVWGEQFF
>NA|TRBV7-2|TRBJ2-5|few
TGTGCCAGTAACACTGTGGGGACCTGGGGGACCCAGTACTTC
CASNTVGTWGTQYF
>NA|TRBV4-1|TRBJ2-5|NA
TGCGCCAGCAGCCACGAAGGGAGGTACCAGTACTTC
CASSHEGRYQYF
>NA|TRBV4-2|TRBJ1-1|NA
TGTGCCAGCAGCCGAGAGGGAGAGATGAACACTGAAGCTTTCTTT
CASSREGEMNTEAFF
>NA|TRBV6-2/TRBV6-3|TRBJ2-1|NA
TGTGCCAGCAGCAATAGCGGTCTTTACTCCTACAATGAGCAGTTCTTC
CASSNSGLYSYNEQFF
>NA|TRBV7-2|TRBJ1-5|few
TGTGCCAGCAGTATGGGACAGCCCCAGCATTTT
CASSMGQPQHF
>NA|TRBV29-1|TRBJ2-1|many
TGCAGCGTTGTATACAATGAGCAGTTCTTC
CSVVYNEQFF
>TRBD2|TRBV6-2/TRBV6-3|TRBJ2-1|NA
TGTGCCAGCAGTCCTGTAGCGGGGGAGTACAATGAGCAGTTCTTC
CASSPVAGEYNEQFF
>NA|TRBV5-1|TRBJ2-5|few
TGCGCCAGCAGCTTGAGGGGGGGGACAGATCAAGAGACCCAGTACTTC
CASSLRGGTDQETQYF
>TRBD2|TRBV20-1|TRBJ2-1|NA
TGCAGTGCTGGACTAGCTTATGAGCAGTTCTTC
CSAGLAYEQFF
>NA|TRBV7-8|TRBJ2-2|NA
TGTGTCAGCTCTCAGGCAACCGGGGAGCTGTTTTTT
CVSSQATGELFF
>NA|TRBV4-1|TRBJ1-2|NA
TGCGCCAGCAGCCAAGTAAGGAGGGGGACCCTCCAGTCGCTTAACGCGGGCTACACCTTC
CASSQVRRGTLQSLNAGYTF
>NA|TRBV20-1|TRBJ2-5|few
TGCAGTGCTACGACTCCGGTTTCCCGGGCCGGGGAGACCCAGTACTTC
CSATTPVSRAGETQYF
>NA|TRBV5-1|TRBJ1-3|many
TGCGCCAGCAGCTTCCGGGACCCGATCACCCATCTCTCTGGAAACACCATATATTTT
CASSFRDPITHLSGNTIYF
>NA|TRBV4-2|TRBJ2-1|NA
TGTGCCAGCAGCCAAGAGATCACTCGGGAGCAGTTCTTC
CASSQEITREQFF
>NA|TRBV13|TRBJ2-5|few
TGTGCCAGCAGCTTACAGGGCGGAGAGACCCAGTACTTC
CASSLQGGETQYF
>TRBD1|TRBV3-1|TRBJ2-2|NA
TGTGCCAGCAGCCCCGGGGACAGGGAGATTGACGGGGAGCTGTTTTTT
CASSPGDREIDGELFF
>NA|TRBV4-1|TRBJ1-1|NA
TGCGCCAGCAGCCAAGGCCCCCGGGGGGGCACTGAAGCTTTCTTT
CASSQGPRGGTEAFF
>TRBD2|TRBV9|TRBJ2-3|many
TGTGCCAGCAGTGGGACTAGCGCAACAGATACGCAGTATTTT
CASSGTSATDTQYF
>NA|TRBV11-2|TRBJ2-1|many
TGTGCCAGCAACCCACGGGGTTACAATGAGCAGTTCTTC
CASNPRGYNEQFF
>NA|TRBV6-6|TRBJ2-2|few
TGTGCCGGTGGACTGTCGAACACCGGGGAGCTGTTTTTT
CAGGLSNTGELFF
>NA|TRBV5-1|TRBJ2-1|few
TGCGCCAGCAGCTTGGTAGGGGTTCTTCAAGCGAATGAGCAGTTCTTC
CASSLVGVLQANEQFF
>NA|TRBV7-2|TRBJ2-4|few
TGTGCCAGCAGCTTAAAGTGGGGGGTAGATAACATTCAGTACTTC
CASSLKWGVDNIQYF
>TRBD2|TRBV19|TRBJ2-2|NA
TGTGCCAGTAGTTCCGTGGCGGGGGGGACCGGGGAGCTGTTTTTT
CASSSVAGGTGELFF
>TRBD1|TRBV7-9|TRBJ2-4|many
TGTGCCAGCAGCTCCTACAGGGGGCTCGCCAAAAACATTCAGTACTTC
CASSSYRGLAKNIQYF
>TRBD2|TRBV15|TRBJ2-1|many
TGTGCCACCAGACCTCGGGGACTAGTTCTACGGGCCAATGAGCAGTTCTTC
CATRPRGLVLRANEQFF
>NA|TRBV27|TRBJ1-6|few
TGTGCCAGCAGTTGGGACTCCTCGAATGGTTCACCCCTCCACTTT
CASSWDSSNGSPLHF
>TRBD1|TRBV27|TRBJ1-2|few
TGTGCCAGCAGTACGTACAGGGGACACTATGGCTACACCTTC
CASSTYRGHYGYTF
>NA|TRBV4-3|TRBJ2-1|few
TGCGCCAGCAGCCAAGGGTGGTCTGGGGTCTACAATGAGCAGTTCTTC
CASSQGWSGVYNEQFF
>NA|TRBV18|TRBJ2-7|NA
TGTGCCAGCTCAGCAGGGAGAGTTTCCTACGAGCAGTACTTC
CASSAGRVSYEQYF
>NA|TRBV24-1|TRBJ2-1|few
TGTGCCACCAGTACAGGTAGCTCCTACAATGAGCAGTTCTTC
CATSTGSSYNEQFF
>NA|TRBV6-5|TRBJ2-3|NA
TGTGCCAGCAGGCATACCACAGGGTTTTATCCTAGCACAGATACGCAGTATTTT
CASRHTTGFYPSTDTQYF
>NA|TRBV5-5|TRBJ2-7|few
TGTGCCAGCAGCTTGGTGGATCCAGGGGTGAACGAGCAGTACTTC
CASSLVDPGVNEQYF
>TRBD1|TRBV28|TRBJ2-5|many
TGTGCCAGCCAAAGCCCGGAGGTGACAGGGGGTGGGGAGACCCAGTACTTC
CASQSPEVTGGGETQYF
>NA|TRBV6-2/TRBV6-3|TRBJ2-7|few
TGTGCCACCGGAGGGGGGCCCTACGAGCAGTACTTC
CATGGGPYEQYF
>TRBD1|TRBV5-1|TRBJ2-1|many
TGCGCCAGCAGCCTACAGGGGGTGCCCTACAATGAGCAGTTCTTC
CASSLQGVPYNEQFF
>TRBD1|TRBV7-9|TRBJ1-1|few
TGTGCCAGCAGCTTATTCCCGGTACAGGGGCACACTGAAGCTTTCTTT
CASSLFPVQGHTEAFF
>TRBD2|TRBV15|TRBJ2-2|few
TGTGCCACCAGCAGAGAGCGGGAGCGGACCGGGGAGCTGTTTTTT
CATSRERERTGELFF
>TRBD2|TRBV6-4|TRBJ2-2|medium-sized
TGTGCCAGCAGTGACGGGACTAGCACCGGGGAGCTGTTTTTT
CASSDGTSTGELFF
>NA|TRBV6-5|TRBJ1-6|few
TGTGCCAGCAGTAGTTGGGCAGAAACACCCCTCCACTTT
CASSSWAETPLHF
>NA|TRBV29-1|TRBJ1-1|NA
TGCAGCGTTGAGAAGCCCCGGCACCTGAACACTGAAGCTTTCTTT
CSVEKPRHLNTEAFF
>TRBD1|TRBV7-9|TRBJ2-2|few
TGTGCCAGCAGCCCCGGACAGGTGGTGACCGGGGAGCTGTTTTTT
CASSPGQVVTGELFF
>TRBD1|TRBV27|TRBJ1-6|NA
TGTGCCAGCAGTTCGATGGGGACAGGGAAGGTTGGATCACCCCTCCACTTT
CASSSMGTGKVGSPLHF